This T cell receptor beta chain is drawn from a study of blood T cell repertoires in COVID-19. The wider study: The samples span acute and convalescent COVID-19 from the United States, Italy and Spain.

Clones were sequenced by immunoSEQ multiplex PCR, and TCRdb holds only the in-frame ones, with some missing. The table shows about 120,000 clones, with 74% occurring only once. Trimming left V 4 bases short and J 2 bases short, with 8 bases between. CDR3 length: 13 amino acids. The germline V gene has CDR1 SNHLY and CDR2 FYNNEI. The sequenced material came from peripheral blood. V usage is TRBV2 and J usage is TRBJ1-1; no clear D gene. This receptor was obtained from a man aged 60 to 69 with acute or convalescent COVID-19. The CDR3 loop is CASSVRGNTEAFF. CDR3 nucleotide sequence: TGTGCCAGCAGTGTTCGGGGAAACACTGAAGCTTTCTTT.